This TCR beta chain was recovered during a study of beta chain features in type 1 diabetes. The study, taken as a whole, reports: Equally in patients and controls, PCR might preferentially amplify shorter templates. Patients with Type 1 diabetes showed moderately but significantly shorter TCRB CDR3s in all four CD4+ subsets.

Each of the sorted populations had a purity greater than 95%. Germline V gene sequence: CDR1 SGHDT, CDR2 YYEEEE. The CDR3 spans 14 residues. V was pared by 1 base and J by 6 bases, with 3 bases of the junction left unmatched. Reverse transcribing all isolated RNA meant expressed TCRB transcripts were sequenced. Generated by immunoSEQ multiplex PCR, the TCRdb table keeps only in-frame clones and is missing some. Of a few hundred thousand clones in the sample, about 13% were seen once. This clone showed up just once. What it recognizes is unknown. The sequence came from a woman between 18 and 30 years old with type 1 diabetes. The sample consisted of naive CD4+ T cells from blood. The chain carries TRBV5-6 and TRBJ1-2; 10 positions match TRBD1. This chain's CDR3 is CASSLWDRGDGYTF. In DNA, the CDR3 is TGTGCCAGCAGCTTGTGGGACAGGGGAGATGGCTACACCTTC.